This paragraph reports one TCR beta chain. V lost 7 bases and J 6 bases, leaving 17 bases between the germline ends. CDR1 is SGHRS, CDR2 YFSETQ, per germline. CDR3 length: 14 residues. This sample was taken from a study of patients and donors after allogeneic stem cell transplantation. Using its own MiXCR run on the RT-PCR reads, TCRdb lists one record per CDR3 protein. The data hold approximately 410,000 distinct CDR3 sequences, with approximately 16% observed a single time. The sample taken for sequencing was blood, either unsorted or a sorted T cell fraction (not recorded which). This rearrangement joins TRBV5-1 to TRBJ2-1; no reliable D call. This receptor was obtained from a human donor who was either an allogeneic HSCT recipient or a stem cell or donor lymphocyte infusion donor (not recorded which). It is not recorded whose cells these are; they may come from a transplant donor. The CDR3 DNA sequence: TGCGCCAGCGCCTATGGGTGGCAGGCCAATGAGCAGTTCTTC. As protein: CASAYGWQANEQFF.